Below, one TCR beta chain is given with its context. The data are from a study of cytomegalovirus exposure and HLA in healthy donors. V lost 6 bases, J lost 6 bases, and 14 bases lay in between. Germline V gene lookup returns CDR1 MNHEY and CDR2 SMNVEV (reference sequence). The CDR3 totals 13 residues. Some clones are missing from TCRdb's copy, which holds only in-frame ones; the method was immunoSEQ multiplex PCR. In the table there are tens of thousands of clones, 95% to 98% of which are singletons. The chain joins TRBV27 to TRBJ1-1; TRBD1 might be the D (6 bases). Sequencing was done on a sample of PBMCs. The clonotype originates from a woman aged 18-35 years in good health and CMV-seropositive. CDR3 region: CASSPRGGPEAFF. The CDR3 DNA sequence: TGTGCCAGCAGCCCTAGGGGGGGACCTGAAGCTTTCTTT.